This T cell receptor (beta chain) emerged from a study of T-cell memory formation after mild COVID-19 (dated by TCRdb to the early 2020s). For the wider study: TCR sequence clusters from the two donors were found to be largely donor specific. Two young, previously healthy adult volunteers made up the cohort, one male and one female. In a couple of donors, T-cell clones that expanded and contracted after mild COVID-19 were followed by sequencing TCRalpha and TCRbeta repertoires longitudinally. The paper's findings and limits, for the study overall: The study included only a couple of mild cases, and larger cohorts that include severe cases with pre-infection samples were judged to be necessary. Contracting CD4+ clones were found mainly in CM and EM memory subsets, while CD8+ clones were enriched in EMRA. Balanced CD4/CD8 phenotypes were observed for clones contracting from day 15 to 85, whereas a bias towards CD4+ was observed for a second wave of clones expanding from day 15 to 37. SARS-CoV-2 specificity of the second-wave clones peaking on day 37 was not confirmed. Some responding clones were detected in pre-infection memory, which suggested that pre-existing cross-reactive memory T cells had joined the SARS-CoV-2 response.

Details on this clonotype: The antigen it recognizes is unknown. No much larger clonotype is one base removed from it; base qualities were not supplied.

Ficoll-Paque density gradient centrifugation was the method used to isolate PBMCs. Reads for this sample came from an Illumina NovaSeq 6000. TCRalpha and TCRbeta cDNA libraries were constructed by 5'RACE with constant-segment primers, with sample barcodes and unique molecular identifiers being introduced. RNA was extracted from every sample with Trizol reagent. Libraries were amplified in two PCR steps, with a second sample barcode and Illumina TruSeq adapters added in the second step. The libraries were sequenced on an Illumina NovaSeq using 2 x 150 bp paired-end reads. On the study's bioinformatics: Demultiplexing of reads and collapsing into UMI-guided consensus sequences were performed with migec v1.2.7. Using mixcr v2.1.11, UMI consensuses were aligned to TRA and TRB V and J templates and then assembled into clonotypes. A clonotype was counted as expanded or contracted only if both edgeR and NoisET called the change significant, with noise models trained on biological replicates. edgeR calls used a false discovery rate-adjusted p below 0.01 and a log2 fold-change threshold of 1. As an exploratory analysis of dynamics, max-normalized trajectories of the 1000 most abundant clonotypes were examined with PCA combined with hierarchical clustering. Separately sequenced CD4+ and CD8+ repertoires were used to assign the CD4 or CD8 phenotype of responding clones. The public reads were reanalyzed by TCRdb: fastp trimming at Q25, MiXCR alignment, in-frame beta chains only. Each CDR3 protein gets just one entry, which takes the most common genes and DNA from the rows behind it. None of the V and J calls come from the authors' own analysis; TCRdb made them. The sample table records hundreds of thousands of distinct CDR3 sequences; roughly 20% of these occur just once. Of the sample, approximately 8% is held by the ten largest clones.

Sequenced input: PBMCs or a T cell subset sorted from them (not recorded which). This TCR derives from an adult woman who had mild COVID-19 (a few samples of this study predate the infection). The sample titles of this study are shuffled in the database, so cell type and time point are left out; the donor was told from shared clones.

This receptor carries the CDR3 CASSQVTDYGYTF. The DNA is as follows: TGTGCCAGCAGCCAAGTTACAGACTATGGCTACACCTTC. Recombination linked TRBV3-1 to TRBJ1-2; there is no confident call for the D gene. Inclusive of the bounding cysteine and phenylalanine, the CDR3 is 13 residues long. Of the read, only the CDR3 DNA is kept; its 39 bases are in frame from base 1. Cut back by 1 base and 3 bases, the V and J ends lie 6 bases apart. The germline V gene (reference sequence) gives CDR1 as LGHDT and CDR2 as YNNKEL.